The next 15 T cell receptor beta chains were all read from a single sample in a study of PD-L1 blockade in urothelial cancer (dated by TCRdb to about 2017). Receptors were amplified or captured by the immunoSEQ multiplex PCR assay. Sourced from immuneACCESS, this table was stored by TCRdb with only in-frame sequences that have V and J called. A share of the clones is absent; for the studies checked, an unresolved V gene accounts for under half, and the remainder has no known explanation. Counted in this sample were tens of thousands of clones; 87% of them appeared once. Around 8% of the sample is taken by the ten largest. The specimen comprised PBMCs, sampled around atezolizumab (anti-PD-L1) treatment. The receptors shown here come from a man aged 55-75 years with urothelial cancer.

The sample holds one count of this clone. The genes are TRBV5-4 and TRBJ2-6, with 8 nucleotides matching TRBD2. The CDR3 has 17 residues. Germline trimming cut 1 base from V and 0 bases from J; bases unmatched to any gene: 3. From germline, CDR1 is SGHNT and CDR2 YYREEE (reference sequence). The CDR3 loop is CASSLPGGSSGANVLTF. The CDR3 nucleotides read TGTGCCAGCAGCTTGCCGGGGGGGAGCTCTGGGGCCAACGTCCTGACTTTC.

The chain is built from TRBV12-5 and TRBJ2-2, with D perhaps TRBD2 (5 bases). This CDR3 contains 14 residues. Trimming took 7 bases from V and 6 from J, leaving 15 bases between them. Germline assignment: CDR1 LGHNT and CDR2 FRNRAP. In DNA form, the CDR3 reads TGTGCTAGTGCCCAACCGACGGGGTCCGGGGAGCTGTTTTTT. The encoded protein is CASAQPTGSGELFF. Using reference TRBV12-5 and TRBJ2-2 for the parts outside the CDR3, the full variable domain is DARVTQTPRHKVTEMGQEVTMRCQPILGHNTVFWYRQTMMQGLELLAYFRNRAPLDDSGMPKDRFSAEMPDATLATLKIQPSEPRDSAVYFCASAQPTGSGELFFGEGSRLTVL.

The chain couples TRBV11-3 to TRBJ1-2; no reliable D call. Germline V gene data show CDR1 as SGHNT and CDR2 as YENEEA. CDR3 length: 12 residues. Trimming shortened V by 5 bases and J by 6 bases, and 10 bases separated the two germline ends. CDR3 in amino acids: CASSQDTDGYTF. As DNA, the CDR3 is TGTGCCAGCAGCCAAGACACTGATGGCTACACCTTC.

V is TRBV7-3 and J is TRBJ2-3, with D tentatively TRBD1 (6 bases). The germline V gene encodes CDR1 SGHTA and CDR2 FQGTGA. CDR3 size: 15 residues. Trimming took 5 bases from V and 3 from J, leaving 15 bases between them. Here the CDR3 reads CASSPVGGQTDTQYF. Written as DNA, the CDR3 is TGTGCCAGCAGCCCGGTTGGGGGCCAAACAGATACGCAGTATTTT.

This chain uses TRBV5-6 with TRBJ2-7; TRBD1 agrees at 7 bases. Trimming removed 7 bases from V and 3 bases from J; junction bases left unmatched: 10. Germline CDR1 and CDR2: SGHDT and YYEEEE. This CDR3 has 14 residues. The CDR3 DNA reads as TGTGCCAGCGTAAGAAGACAGGGCGGCTACGAGCAGTACTTC. As protein: CASVRRQGGYEQYF.

J is TRBJ2-5 and V is TRBV11-2; 8 bases are shared with TRBD2. The V and J ends lost 5 bases and 1 base, in that order; junction bases with no gene match: 12. The length of the CDR3 is 17 residues. Germline V gene sequence: CDR1 SGHAT, CDR2 FQNNGV. CDR3 nucleotides: TGTGCCAGCAGCGGACGCTTTCTGGCGGGGGGCCAAGAGACCCAGTACTTC. Translated, it gives CASSGRFLAGGQETQYF.

Regarding this clone: The junction shows a germline mismatch at one end, possibly a read error. V and J are TRBV6-1 and TRBJ1-1, with 7 bases aligning to TRBD1. This CDR3 comprises 14 residues. Germline V gene lookup returns CDR1 MNHNS and CDR2 SASEGT. The CDR3 bases are TGTGGCAGCACCCCAAAATGGGACAGTCTTGAAGCTTTCTTT. It specifies CGSTPKWDSLEAFF.

The chain combines TRBV30 with TRBJ1-2; D gene unclear. CDR3 length equals 12 residues. V was clipped by 4 bases and J by 4 bases, with 10 bases between them. In germline, CDR1 is GTSNPN, CDR2 SVGIG (reference sequence). CDR3 DNA sequence: TGTGCCTGGATGAGGCAGATCTATGGCTACACCTTC. Protein sequence: CAWMRQIYGYTF.

The rearrangement uses TRBV4-1 and TRBJ2-5, with D possibly TRBD1 on 6 matching bases. V gave up 1 base and J gave up 3 bases, with 12 bases separating them. The CDR3 sequence is 15 residues long. Germline V gives CDR1 MGHRA, CDR2 YSYEKL. CDR3 sequence (DNA): TGCGCCAGCAGCCAAGTCAGGGGTTTTGAAGAGACCCAGTACTTC. It encodes CASSQVRGFEETQYF.

The V call is TRBV7-8, the J call TRBJ2-4, with D possibly being TRBD2 (6 bases). The V end was cut by 2 bases, the J end by 8 bases, with 10 bases between. This CDR3 comprises 13 residues. Germline CDR1 reads SGHVS; CDR2 reads FQNEAQ. This CDR3 reads CASSLSWGDIQYF. The DNA of the CDR3 is TGTGCCAGCAGCTTATCCTGGGGGGACATTCAGTACTTC.

V gene TRBV6-5 combines with J gene TRBJ2-4; possibly TRBD2 for D (5 bases). The CDR3 loop spans 14 amino acids. The germline V and J ends were trimmed by 8 bases and 6 bases, with 17 bases remaining between them. Germline CDR1 and CDR2: MNHEY and SVGAGI. The CDR3 protein is CASSPTGSGNIQYF. Here the CDR3 DNA reads TGTGCCAGCTCCCCGACGGGGAGTGGAAACATTCAGTACTTC.

The rearrangement uses TRBV6-4 and TRBJ2-1; 7 nucleotides match TRBD2. With V trimmed by 5 bases and J by 7 bases, 11 bases remained unmatched. Germline lookup yields CDR1 MRHNA and CDR2 SNTAGT. This CDR3 region has 15 residues. For the CDR3, the DNA is TGTGCCAGCAGTCTCGGGGAGCGGGAAGGAAATGAGCAGTTCTTC. Translation: CASSLGEREGNEQFF.

The V and J genes are TRBV18 and TRBJ2-7, with TRBD1 matching over 7 bases. CDR3 size: 15 residues. After removal of 5 bases from V and 3 bases from J, the junction contained 10 bases not matched to a gene. The germline gives CDR1 KGHSH, CDR2 LQKENI. The CDR3 region has the DNA TGTGCCAGCTCAAATACAGGGGCCTACGACTACGAGCAGTACTTC. Encoded protein: CASSNTGAYDYEQYF.

The chain is built from TRBV5-5 and TRBJ1-4, with 10 bases matching TRBD1. The V gene's germline CDR1 is SGHKS and CDR2 YYEKEE (reference sequence). CDR3 length: 15 amino acids. Losses at the gene ends were 5 bases for V and 4 bases for J; bases not matched to a gene: 5. CDR3 residues: CASRTGGADNEKLFF. DNA for the CDR3: TGTGCCAGCAGGACAGGGGGCGCCGATAATGAAAAACTGTTTTTT.

CDR3 sequence (DNA): TGTGCCAGTAGTATACTGCACGGGGCAACTAATGAAAAACTGTTTTTT. Protein sequence: CASSILHGATNEKLFF. V is TRBV19 and J is TRBJ1-4, with D hard to call. Germline loops: CDR1 LNHDA, CDR2 SQIVND (reference sequence). The V end was cut by 2 bases, the J end by 0 bases, with 10 bases between. CDR3 length equals 16 residues.